What follows is one TCR beta chain and its context. This receptor's antigen is unknown. Per-base qualities were not stored, and no clone one base away is much larger. These data originate in a study of Ad26.COV2.S vaccination and SARS-CoV-2 variants (dated by TCRdb to about 2021). About the study as a whole: Donors in the vaccine arm were drawn from COV1001, a phase I-IIa trial of Ad26.COV2.S in healthy adults that was multicentre, randomized, double-blind and placebo-controlled. Ad26.COV2.S was administered intramuscularly at a dose of 5x10^10 or 1x10^11 viral particles, either as one shot or as two shots given 56 days apart. TCRbeta repertoire sequencing was used to assess the specificity and breadth of SARS-CoV-2-reactive T cell receptors after Ad26.COV2.S vaccination. The TCR-sequenced set comprised approximately 32 samples: roughly 19 Ad26.COV2.S vaccine recipients, 5 placebo recipients and 8 SARS-CoV-2 convalescent individuals. Trial participants were randomized into five groups of five, in which low-dose or high-dose Ad26.COV2.S was given once or twice, or placebo was given on both occasions. Blinding of investigators to trial group allocation was maintained during experiments and outcome assessment. General conclusions and limits of the study: According to the authors, total T cell responses may have been underestimated by the TCR breadth and depth analyses. Vaccine and placebo recipients had comparable non-spike TCR breadth, which fits with the vaccine containing only spike. Spike-specific TCR breadth was higher in Ad26.COV2.S recipients than in placebo recipients (P = 0.0014). After vaccination, spike-specific CD8+ and CD4+ T cell responses were reported to show substantial breadth. Comparing responses between vaccine doses or regimens was not something the study was powered to do.

This sample's treatment or condition label indicates: some 20 received Ad26.COV2.S at low or high dose, single or two shots; several received placebo; per-sample allocation not given. Repertoires of vaccine and placebo recipients were sequenced from samples collected on day 63 after the first injection. Cohort 1b enrolled some 25 adults aged 18-55 years at a single site in Boston, USA, between 29 July and 7 August 2020. As a vaccine, Ad26.COV2.S was a replication-incompetent adenovirus type 26 vector that expressed a prefusion-stabilized SARS-CoV-2 spike protein derived from the original Wuhan strain. CDR1 SGHNT and CDR2 YYREEE are derived from the germline V gene (reference sequence). V is clipped by 0 bases and J by 6 bases, and the sequence between their germline boundaries is 14 bases long. From its cysteine to its phenylalanine, the CDR3 spans 15 amino acids. The DNA shown is the 45-base CDR3, in frame from base 1.

TCRbeta CDR3 regions were sequenced with the immunoSEQ Assay. After extraction, genomic DNA underwent amplification by bias-controlled multiplex PCR, followed by high-throughput sequencing. On the study's bioinformatics: Collapsing and filtering of sequences were performed to quantify the absolute abundance of each unique TCRbeta CDR3 region. T cell fraction was estimated by normalizing TCRbeta template counts to usable DNA, with usable DNA measured through amplification of reference genes found in all nucleated cells. Repertoire TCRs were annotated as SARS-CoV-2-specific when V gene, CDR3 amino acid sequence and J gene were exactly matched to a known reactive TCR set. MIRA supplied the reference SARS-CoV-2 TCR set, which was filtered for enrichment in COVID-19-positive ImmuneCODE repertoires so that public or cross-reactive TCRs were removed. Based on the MIRA antigens, annotated TCRs were further analysed at the level of specific ORF or position within ORF. Breadth was defined as annotated unique rearrangements over total unique productive rearrangements; depth was the summed frequency of those rearrangements. Group comparisons of TCR breadth used two-sided Wilcoxon rank-sum tests. The table was pulled from immuneACCESS by TCRdb, which kept in-frame rearrangements only. Such tables lose some clones; where checked, under half of the loss comes from unresolved V genes, and the rest has no known cause. That table supplies the V and J calls and clone size; D and trimming were determined from the DNA. In this sample the table shows around 350,000 clones, roughly 85% of which occur a single time. Together, the top ten hold roughly 3.3% of the sample.

The TCR originated in a person between 18 and 60 years old who received the Ad26.COV2.S COVID-19 vaccine or a placebo. The chain joins TRBV5-4 to TRBJ2-3; the D gene cannot be resolved reliably. Specimen: peripheral blood, collected in a trial of Ad26.COV2.S vaccine versus placebo. CDR3 region: CASSLANGLPDTQYF. The DNA is TGTGCCAGCAGCTTGGCTAATGGGCTCCCCGATACGCAGTATTTT.